This T cell receptor beta chain appears in the sequencing data of a study of T cell responses to AZD1222 COVID-19 vaccine. The study, taken as a whole, reports: Spike-wide coverage was observed for vaccine-associated CD4 TCRs, with dominant responses at 160-218 and 743-854. It was only a handful of AZD1222 recipients who were seropositive at baseline. Unmutated variant regions are reportedly targeted by nearly half of spike-specific TCRs.

On this clone: What it binds is unknown.

The table came from immunoSEQ multiplex PCR; TCRdb's copy has only in-frame clones and leaves some out. The sample has 45,000 to 55,000 clones; approximately 86% are singletons. V was pared by 5 bases and J by 4 bases, with 17 bases between. From germline, CDR1 is SGHVS and CDR2 FNYEAQ. The CDR3 length is 15 residues. The origin of this receptor is an adult who received the AZD1222 COVID-19 vaccine. The starting material was peripheral blood, obtained 28 days after the second AZD1222 dose. The genes are TRBV7-6 and TRBJ1-2; no firm D call. As DNA, the CDR3 is TGTGCCAGCAGCCGAGCAGGCCAGAGCGTCTATGGCTACACCTTC. As protein: CASSRAGQSVYGYTF.